What follows describes a single TCR beta chain. The junction departs from germline at one end; a sequencing error may be responsible. This specimen comes from a study of blood T cell repertoires in COVID-19. Profiled with immunoSEQ multiplex PCR; TCRdb holds only in-frame clones, not every one. The sample consists of approximately 21,000 clones, 75% to 90% of them appearing once. The CDR3 totals 12 residues. Germline CDR1 SGDLS, CDR2 YYNGEE. Input material: peripheral blood. This clonotype was obtained from a man between 70 and 80 years old with active COVID-19. This chain joins TRBV9 and TRBJ1-1; 10 bases align to TRBD1. CDR3: CASSGDRGSVGF. DNA of the CDR3: TGTGCCAGCAGCGGGGACAGGGGCTCCGTTGGGTTT. The full variable domain, with the rest looked up from reference TRBV9 and TRBJ1-1, is DSGVTQTPKHLITATGQRVTLRCSPRSGDLSVYWYQQSLDQGLQFLIQYYNGEERAKGNILERFSAQQFPDLHSELNLSSLELGDSALYFCASSGDRGSVGFGQGTRLTVV.